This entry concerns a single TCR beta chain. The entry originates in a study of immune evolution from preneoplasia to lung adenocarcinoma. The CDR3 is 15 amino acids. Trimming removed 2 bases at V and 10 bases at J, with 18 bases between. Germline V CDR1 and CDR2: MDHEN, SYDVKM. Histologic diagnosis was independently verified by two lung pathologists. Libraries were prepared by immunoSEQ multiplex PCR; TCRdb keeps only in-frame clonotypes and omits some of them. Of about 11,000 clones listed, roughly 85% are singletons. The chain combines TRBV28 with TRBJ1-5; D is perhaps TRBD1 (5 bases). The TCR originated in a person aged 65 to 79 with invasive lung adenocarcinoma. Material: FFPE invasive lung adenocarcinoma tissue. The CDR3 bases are TGTGCCAGCAGTTTACGAGGGGCCCCGGGTTATCCCCAGCATTTT. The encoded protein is CASSLRGAPGYPQHF.